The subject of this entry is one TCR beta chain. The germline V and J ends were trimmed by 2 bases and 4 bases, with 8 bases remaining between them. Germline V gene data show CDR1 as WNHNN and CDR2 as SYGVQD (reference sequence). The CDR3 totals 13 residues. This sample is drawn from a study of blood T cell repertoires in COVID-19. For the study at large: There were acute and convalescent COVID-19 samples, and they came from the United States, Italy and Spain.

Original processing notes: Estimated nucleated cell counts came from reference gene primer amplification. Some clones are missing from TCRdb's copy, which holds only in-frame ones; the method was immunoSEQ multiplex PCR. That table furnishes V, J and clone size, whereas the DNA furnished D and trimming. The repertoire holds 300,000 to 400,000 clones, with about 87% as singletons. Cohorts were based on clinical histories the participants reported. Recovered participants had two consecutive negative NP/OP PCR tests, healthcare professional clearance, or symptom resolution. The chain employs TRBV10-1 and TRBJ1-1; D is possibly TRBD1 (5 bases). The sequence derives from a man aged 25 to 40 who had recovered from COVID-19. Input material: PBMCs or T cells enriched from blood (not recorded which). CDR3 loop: CASSERGGTEAFF. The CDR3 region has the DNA TGCGCCAGCAGTGAGCGGGGGGGCACTGAAGCTTTCTTT.